The rows below give T cell receptor beta chains drawn from one sample of a study of T cells in localized non-small cell lung cancer. Assay: immunoSEQ multiplex PCR; the TCRdb copy retains only in-frame clones and omits some. The table records tens of thousands of clones, 85% to 90% of them present only once. The sequenced sample was peripheral blood, obtained before any cancer treatment. The receptors were gathered from a woman between 35 and 70 years old with stage I squamous cell lung carcinoma. Both conserved end residues are part of each CDR3. Each record gives: V gene, J gene, clone size, CDR3 length, D gene, CDR3 DNA, CDR3 protein. The D gene is left open where the match is weak. Some rows have no size entry. The others give once, few or many, or a class for an expanded clone.

v_gene: TRBV20-1; j_gene: TRBJ1-1; abundance: -; len: 11; d_gene: TRBD1; CDR3nt: TGCAGTGCTCCGCAGGGGGGTGAAGCTTTCTTT; CDR3aa: CSAPQGGEAFF
v_gene: TRBV25-1; j_gene: TRBJ2-5; abundance: once; len: 14; d_gene: -; CDR3nt: TGTGCCAGCAGTGAATTGGCCGCTTGGGAGACCCAGTACTTC; CDR3aa: CASSELAAWETQYF
v_gene: TRBV5-1; j_gene: TRBJ1-3; abundance: -; len: 15; d_gene: -; CDR3nt: TGCGCCAGCAGCCCGACAGTTTACTCTGGAAACACCATATATTTT; CDR3aa: CASSPTVYSGNTIYF
v_gene: TRBV19; j_gene: TRBJ2-1; abundance: -; len: 17; d_gene: TRBD2; CDR3nt: TGTGCCAGTAGTATAATAGGAGCGGGGGGACGCTACAATGAGCAGTTCTTC; CDR3aa: CASSIIGAGGRYNEQFF
v_gene: TRBV30; j_gene: TRBJ1-4; abundance: -; len: 13; d_gene: -; CDR3nt: TGTGCCTGGAGAAGGGGTAGCGGTGAAAAACTGTTTTTT; CDR3aa: CAWRRGSGEKLFF
v_gene: TRBV30; j_gene: TRBJ1-5; abundance: -; len: 14; d_gene: -; CDR3nt: TGTGCCTGGAGTGTACCAGGGGGCAATCAGCCCCAGCATTTT; CDR3aa: CAWSVPGGNQPQHF
v_gene: TRBV5-1; j_gene: TRBJ1-2; abundance: -; len: 15; d_gene: -; CDR3nt: TGCGCCAGCAGCTTGGCCGGTTCCCGATACTATGGCTACACCTTC; CDR3aa: CASSLAGSRYYGYTF
v_gene: TRBV11-2; j_gene: TRBJ1-1; abundance: -; len: 13; d_gene: -; CDR3nt: TGTGCCAGCAGCTTATCCAGGAACACTGAAGCTTTCTTT; CDR3aa: CASSLSRNTEAFF
v_gene: TRBV5-6; j_gene: TRBJ1-2; abundance: once; len: 15; d_gene: TRBD1; CDR3nt: TGTGCCAGCAGCTACTTCCAACAGGGGGCTGGTGGCTACACCTTC; CDR3aa: CASSYFQQGAGGYTF
v_gene: TRBV27; j_gene: TRBJ1-2; abundance: -; len: 14; d_gene: TRBD1; CDR3nt: TGTGCCAGCAGTCCATGGGGACAGGGGGATAGCTACACCTTC; CDR3aa: CASSPWGQGDSYTF